One sample yielded the 25 T cell receptor beta chains listed below, sequenced in a study of spatial heterogeneity in lung cancer. As to time point: blood at routine non-recurrence follow-up after resection. Unsorted samples of tumor, nontumor lung or frozen PBMC had their whole RNA sequenced. TCRdb recomputed calls from the 5' RACE reads with MiXCR, one row per CDR3 protein. The sample yields roughly 26,000 distinct CDR3 sequences, about 6% seen once. The source was PBMCs, collected at follow-up. The receptor source for this set is a male donor with early-stage non-small cell lung cancer.

This clonotype was seen ten or more times. The V and J genes are TRBV11-2 and TRBJ1-4; perhaps TRBD1 as D (6 bases). The CDR3 totals 16 residues. Germline-derived CDR1 and CDR2 are SGHAT and FQNNGV. V lost 5 bases and J 0 bases, leaving 13 bases between the germline ends. In DNA, the CDR3 is TGTGCCAGCAGCATAAGGACAGTAGCAACTAATGAAAAACTGTTTTTT. Protein sequence: CASSIRTVATNEKLFF. Complete variable domain (other parts from reference TRBV11-2 and TRBJ1-4): EAGVAQSPRYKIIEKRQSVAFWCNPISGHATLYWYQQILGQGPKLLIQFQNNGVVDDSQLPKDRFSAERLKGVDSTLKIQPAKLEDSAVYLCASSIRTVATNEKLFFGSGTQLSVL.

In its sample, this clonotype was seen a few times. This chain links TRBV6-2 or TRBV6-3 with TRBJ1-2; D unresolved. Trimming removed 8 bases from V and 5 bases from J, with 21 bases in between. Germline lookup yields CDR1 MNHEY and CDR2 SVGEGT. The CDR3 consists of 15 residues. The CDR3 protein is CASLFFDAIGYGYTF. CDR3 nucleotide sequence: TGTGCCAGCCTTTTTTTCGACGCAATCGGGTATGGCTACACCTTC.

On this clonotype itself: The junction does not match germline at one end; this may be a read error. The CDR3 protein is CASTPGTGYAYTF. CDR3 DNA: TGTGCCAGCACCCCCGGGACGGGATATGCCTACACCTTC. The rearrangement joins TRBV12-3 or TRBV12-4 to TRBJ1-2; weak D call: TRBD1 (5 bases). This CDR3 region has 13 residues.

This clonotype has more than one count but fewer than ten. This chain links TRBV7-3 with TRBJ1-1, with D unresolved. Trimming shortened V by 6 bases and J by 0 bases, and 11 bases separated the two germline ends. This CDR3 has 14 residues. In germline, CDR1 is SGHTA, CDR2 FQGTGA. CDR3 DNA: TGTGCCAGCAGGGGTTCAGCCATGAACACTGAAGCTTTCTTT. Protein product: CASRGSAMNTEAFF. The variable domain in full, with the rest retrieved from reference TRBV7-3 and TRBJ1-1, is GAGVSQTPSNKVTEKGKYVELRCDPISGHTALYWYRQSLGQGPEFLIYFQGTGAADDSGLPNDRFFAVRPEGSVSTLKIQRTERGDSAVYLCASRGSAMNTEAFFGQGTRLTVV.

This clonotype was recorded many times. The rearrangement links TRBV6-2 or TRBV6-3 to TRBJ1-1; D is ambiguous. The CDR3 has 12 residues. V shed 6 bases and J shed 1 base, with 6 bases lying between them. The germline CDR1 and CDR2 sequences are MNHEY and SVGEGT. CDR3 DNA sequence: TGTGCCAGCAGGACGGGGAACACTGAAGCTTTCTTT. Amino acid sequence: CASRTGNTEAFF.

This clonotype was picked up many times. V and J are TRBV11-2 and TRBJ2-1; 8 nucleotides match TRBD2. The CDR3 loop spans 16 amino acids. With V trimmed by 5 bases and J by 9 bases, 15 bases remained unmatched. Per the germline V gene, CDR1 is SGHAT and CDR2 is FQNNGV. In nucleotides, the CDR3 is TGTGCCAGCAGCCCCCTAGGAGCGGGAGATTCGGGTGAGCAGTTCTTC. This codes for CASSPLGAGDSGEQFF.

This clonotype appeared many times. The genes are TRBV5-1 and TRBJ1-4; D not resolved. In germline, CDR1 is SGHRS, CDR2 YFSETQ. V lost 4 bases to trimming and J lost 0 bases, with 10 bases between them. This CDR3 is 15 amino acids long. CDR3 DNA sequence: TGCGCCAGCAGCCTCACCAGTGCAACTAATGAAAAACTGTTTTTT. Amino acid sequence: CASSLTSATNEKLFF.

This clonotype was counted ten times or more. V and J are TRBV6-5 and TRBJ1-5; tentative D call: TRBD1 (6 bases). This CDR3 is built from 15 residues. The ends were cut back, 6 bases at V and 2 bases at J, with 14 bases in the middle. The germline V gene has CDR1 MNHEY and CDR2 SVGAGI. DNA of the CDR3: TGTGCCAGCAGAACGGGACAAGGAGGCAATCAGCCCCAGCATTTT. It codes for CASRTGQGGNQPQHF.

In this sample, this clonotype turned up many times. The V call is TRBV6-5, the J call TRBJ2-5; 8 bases match TRBD2. The CDR3 length is 15 residues. CDR1 and CDR2 from the germline V gene are MNHEY and SVGAGI. J lost 5 bases, V lost 0 bases, and 5 bases had no gene match. The CDR3 nucleotides are TGTGCCAGCAGTTACTCCCGGGGGGGGTCGGAGACCCAGTACTTC. This sequence encodes CASSYSRGGSETQYF.

This clonotype was recorded at least ten times. This rearrangement joins TRBV6-6 to TRBJ2-5; D gene ambiguous. The CDR3 consists of 13 residues. The V end lost 6 bases, the J end lost 5 bases, and 13 bases lay between the germline ends. Germline CDR1 reads MNHNY; CDR2 reads SVGAGI (reference sequence). CDR3 coding DNA: TGTGCCAGCAGAGTTCCTCCTAGGGAGACCCAGTACTTC. Amino acids: CASRVPPRETQYF.

This clonotype appeared many times. The chain links TRBV6-6 to TRBJ2-5, with D maybe TRBD1 (6 bases). The germline gives CDR1 MNHNY, CDR2 SVGAGI (reference sequence). With 5 bases removed from V and 2 bases from J, the gap between germline ends came to 15 bases. The length of the CDR3 is 15 residues. CDR3 nucleotide sequence: TGTGCCAGCAGTGGAATGACAGGTACTCAAGAGACCCAGTACTTC. Its protein is CASSGMTGTQETQYF.

The rearrangement links TRBV20-1 to TRBJ1-1; 10 bases align to TRBD1. From germline, CDR1 is DFQATT and CDR2 SNEGSKA (reference sequence). The CDR3 spans 14 residues. Unmatched junction bases numbered 8, after V lost 3 bases and J lost 7 bases. CDR3 sequence reads: CSASSWTGGLEAFF. In nucleotides, the CDR3 is TGCAGTGCTAGTTCTTGGACAGGGGGGCTTGAAGCTTTCTTT.

At least ten counts were recorded for this clonotype. This chain uses TRBV5-5 with TRBJ1-2; TRBD1 matches 7 bases. CDR1 and CDR2 (germline): SGHKS, YYEKEE (reference sequence). This CDR3 comprises 17 residues. V shed 2 bases, J shed 8 bases, and the junction held 18 bases outside the gene matches. The CDR3 region is CASSFLTGTATILGYTF. DNA of the CDR3: TGTGCCAGCAGCTTTCTCACCGGGACAGCCACTATTTTAGGCTACACCTTC.

This clonotype is medium-sized (0.01 to 0.1%) by share. The rearrangement links TRBV6-2 or TRBV6-3 to TRBJ2-5, with D hard to call. The CDR3 length is 12 residues. CDR1 MNHEY and CDR2 SVGEGT come from the germline V gene. The ends were cut back, 2 bases at V and 5 bases at J, with 6 bases in the middle. CDR3 DNA: TGTGCCAGCAGTTACCCCCCGGAGACCCAGTACTTC. Amino acids: CASSYPPETQYF.

The sample holds a few counts of this clonotype. The CDR3 nucleotides are TGCAGCGTTGAAGTGAACAGACAGCTAGCCAAAAACATTCAGTACTTC. Translated, it gives CSVEVNRQLAKNIQYF. The rearrangement joins TRBV29-1 to TRBJ2-4; TRBD1 might be the D (5 bases). Germline V lookup: CDR1 SQVTM, CDR2 ANQGSEA. The CDR3 spans 16 residues. The ends were cut back, 1 base at V and 0 bases at J, with 13 bases in the middle.

This chain uses TRBV9 with TRBJ2-3; D might be TRBD2 (6 bases). CDR1 is SGDLS and CDR2 is YYNGEE in the germline V gene. The CDR3 loop spans 16 amino acids. V was trimmed by 4 bases and J by 0 bases, leaving 15 bases between them. The CDR3 DNA reads TGTGCCAGCAGCCTTCGACTAGTATCTAGCACAGATACGCAGTATTTT. This translates into CASSLRLVSSTDTQYF. Together with reference TRBV9 and TRBJ2-3, the CDR3 gives the full variable domain: DSGVTQTPKHLITATGQRVTLRCSPRSGDLSVYWYQQSLDQGLQFLIQYYNGEERAKGNILERFSAQQFPDLHSELNLSSLELGDSALYFCASSLRLVSSTDTQYFGPGTRLTVL.

This clonotype has only a few counts. The genes are TRBV29-1 and TRBJ1-3; no firm D call. Trimming took 2 bases from V and 2 from J, leaving 7 bases between them. Per germline, CDR1 SQVTM and CDR2 ANQGSEA. CDR3 length: 13 amino acids. This chain's CDR3 is CSVEIGAGNTIYF. CDR3 sequence (DNA): TGCAGCGTTGAAATCGGGGCTGGAAACACCATATATTTT.

The rearrangement joins TRBV12-5 to TRBJ1-5; TRBD1 agrees at 7 bases. The CDR3 consists of 13 residues. Looked up from germline, CDR1 is LGHNT and CDR2 is FRNRAP. Germline trimming cut 6 bases from V and 6 bases from J; bases unmatched to any gene: 5. CDR3 sequence: CASGETGTQPQHF. The CDR3 region has the DNA TGTGCTAGTGGCGAGACAGGGACTCAGCCCCAGCATTTT.

This clonotype was seen only a few times. The chain has TRBV20-1 and TRBJ1-4; possibly TRBD1 for D (5 bases). The CDR3 loop spans 13 amino acids. CDR1 is DFQATT and CDR2 is SNEGSKA in the germline V gene (reference sequence). V dropped 4 bases and J dropped 4 bases, with 10 bases sitting between them. The DNA for the CDR3 is TGCAGTGCTATGGGGACGGGTAATGAAAAACTGTTTTTT. It yields the protein CSAMGTGNEKLFF.

This clonotype has just a few counts. The gene calls are TRBV20-1 and TRBJ1-2; D uncertain. The V gene's germline CDR1 is DFQATT and CDR2 SNEGSKA (reference sequence). The V gene lost 3 bases and the J gene lost 6 bases, with 17 bases spanning the gap. This CDR3 contains 14 residues. CDR3 nucleotides: TGCAGTGCTAGCCCCCCACGAGGTCCCCATGGCTACACCTTC. This codes for CSASPPRGPHGYTF.

This clonotype was seen ten or more times. V is TRBV4-2 and J is TRBJ1-2; D is ambiguous. V was clipped by 0 bases and J by 5 bases, with 13 bases between them. The germline V gene encodes CDR1 LGHNA and CDR2 YNFKEQ. This CDR3 spans 15 amino acids. The CDR3 loop is CASSQDRRSGYGYTF. The CDR3 region has the DNA TGTGCCAGCAGCCAAGATAGACGGTCTGGTTATGGCTACACCTTC.

This clonotype was seen at least ten times. The V and J genes are TRBV9 and TRBJ2-1; D perhaps matches TRBD2 (6 bases). Germline V gene lookup returns CDR1 SGDLS and CDR2 YYNGEE. This CDR3 comprises 15 residues. V lost 4 bases, J lost 6 bases, and 17 bases lay in between. CDR3 protein: CASSPSGLPSNEQFF. The CDR3 DNA is TGTGCCAGCAGCCCTTCGGGACTTCCTTCCAATGAGCAGTTCTTC.

J is TRBJ2-2 and V is TRBV12-3 or TRBV12-4; D is uncertain. Trimming removed 3 bases at V and 8 bases at J, with 13 bases between. The CDR3 contains 14 residues. The CDR3 loop reads CASSFSVGFGELFF. DNA for the CDR3: TGTGCCAGCAGTTTCTCGGTCGGATTTGGGGAGCTGTTTTTT.

This clonotype has ten or more counts. The J gene is TRBJ2-5, the V gene TRBV2; TRBD2 might be the D (5 bases). V dropped 6 bases and J dropped 3 bases, with 8 bases sitting between them. Per germline, CDR1 SNHLY and CDR2 FYNNEI. The CDR3 extends over 12 amino acids. This chain's CDR3 is CASRADEETQYF. In DNA form, the CDR3 reads TGTGCCAGCAGAGCGGACGAAGAGACCCAGTACTTC.

This clonotype occurred many times. This chain joins TRBV24-1 and TRBJ2-1, with 9 bases fitting TRBD1. This CDR3 is built from 16 residues. CDR1 is KGHDR, CDR2 SFDVKD, per germline. With 9 bases clipped from V and 5 bases from J, the junction kept 13 bases outside the gene matches. The CDR3 DNA reads as TGTGCCACCGCCCTGAACCCGGGACAGGGCAACAATGAGCAGTTCTTC. Amino acids: CATALNPGQGNNEQFF.